Each of the 17 T cell receptor beta chains below was sequenced from the same sample in a study of blood T cell dynamics during melanoma immunotherapy (dated by TCRdb to 2020 to 2021). Read against the paper, the sample's time point label means: pre-treatment baseline. Receptor libraries were prepared by the immunoSEQ multiplex PCR assay. The clones in this table, taken by TCRdb from immuneACCESS, are in-frame only. Not every clone is retained; where verified, under half of the shortfall comes from an unresolved V gene, and the cause of the rest is unknown. Present in this sample are just over 7,000 clones, approximately 83% of which were seen just once. 15% to 20% of the sample is held by the ten biggest clonotypes. The source was blood, collected from a patient treated with checkpoint blockade. The source of these receptors is a human donor with melanoma.

The chain couples TRBV4-3 to TRBJ2-5, with 9 bases identical to TRBD1. The J call is uncertain, as TRBJ2-7 better fits the DNA end. Germline V gives CDR1 LGHNA, CDR2 YSLEER. The CDR3 length is 17 residues. CDR3 protein: CASSQDLPGTGTYEQYF. DNA of the CDR3: TGCGCCAGCAGCCAAGATCTTCCCGGGACAGGGACCTACGAGCAGTACTTC.

This chain connects TRBV6-6 to TRBJ2-7; 8 bases align to TRBD1. CDR1 is MNHNY, CDR2 SVGAGI, per germline (reference sequence). The CDR3 covers 14 residues. The V and J ends lost 4 bases and 6 bases, in that order; junction bases with no gene match: 8. CDR3 protein: CASSSDRTGTEQYF. As DNA, the CDR3 is TGTGCCAGCAGTTCCGACCGGACAGGGACCGAGCAGTACTTC.

This clone was observed a few times. The chain has TRBV7-3 and TRBJ2-7, with 14 bases aligning to TRBD2. The germline V gene has CDR1 SGHTA and CDR2 FQGTGA. Trimming removed 4 bases from V and 3 bases from J; junction bases left unmatched: 2. This CDR3 comprises 15 residues. For the CDR3, the DNA is TGTGCCAGCAGCTCGGGGACTAGCGGGAGCTACGAGCAGTACTTC. It encodes CASSSGTSGSYEQYF. Variable domain in full (rest from reference TRBV7-3 and TRBJ2-7): GAGVSQTPSNKVTEKGKYVELRCDPISGHTALYWYRQSLGQGPEFLIYFQGTGAADDSGLPNDRFFAVRPEGSVSTLKIQRTERGDSAVYLCASSSGTSGSYEQYFGPGTRLTVT.

The V call is TRBV10-3, the J call TRBJ1-1; D is unresolved. The germline CDR1 and CDR2 sequences are ENHRY and SYGVKD. The ends were cut back, 8 bases at V and 3 bases at J, with 7 bases in the middle. This CDR3 is built from 11 residues. The CDR3 is CAILRDTEAFF. CDR3 nucleotides: TGTGCCATCCTTAGGGACACTGAAGCTTTCTTT.

The CDR3 DNA reads TGTGCCACCAGCAGACAATACCCCGGGACAGGGAGGAATTCACCCCTCCACTTT. Its translation: CATSRQYPGTGRNSPLHF. J is TRBJ1-6 and V is TRBV15; 9 nucleotides align to TRBD1. There are 18 residues in the CDR3. CDR1 is LNHNV, CDR2 YYDKDF, per germline (reference sequence). J gave up 7 bases and V 2 bases, and 12 bases lay outside the gene matches.

This clone was observed a few times. V usage is TRBV29-1 and J usage is TRBJ1-2, with D possibly being TRBD1 (5 bases). CDR3 length equals 15 residues. The germline CDR1 and CDR2 sequences are SQVTM and ANQGSEA. V lost 2 bases and J 4 bases, leaving 17 bases between the germline ends. In nucleotides, the CDR3 is TGCAGCGTTGAATCACCGACAGAAGTCAGCTATGGCTACACCTTC. Its protein is CSVESPTEVSYGYTF.

J is TRBJ1-6 and V is TRBV28; the match to TRBD1 covers 8 bases. This CDR3 has 15 residues. CDR1 is MDHEN, CDR2 SYDVKM, per germline. Losses at the gene ends were 10 bases for V and 5 bases for J; bases not matched to a gene: 10. The chain's CDR3 is CATFRTGRHNSPLHF. CDR3 sequence (DNA): TGTGCCACCTTTAGGACAGGGAGGCATAATTCACCCCTCCACTTT.

The rearrangement links TRBV2 to TRBJ1-1; D gene ambiguous. The CDR3 consists of 15 residues. Germline CDR1 is SNHLY and CDR2 is FYNNEI. The ends were cut back, 2 bases at V and 2 bases at J, with 12 bases in the middle. The CDR3 DNA is TGTGCCAGCAGTGAAAGCGTCTTAATTAACACTGAAGCTTTCTTT. Residues: CASSESVLINTEAFF.

This clone was detected a few times. The chain employs TRBV7-9 and TRBJ1-4, with 7 bases that match TRBD1. CDR3 length: 15 residues. The V gene's germline CDR1 is SEHNR and CDR2 FQNEAQ (reference sequence). V was clipped by 1 base and J by 7 bases; unmatched bases: 6. The DNA for the CDR3 is TGTGCCAGCAGCTTAGGAGAGGGGACAGCTGAAAAACTGTTTTTT. It codes for CASSLGEGTAEKLFF.

V is TRBV6-5 and J is TRBJ1-1; D is possibly TRBD1 (6 bases). The CDR3 is 15 amino acids. V gave up 7 bases and J gave up 0 bases, with 15 bases separating them. From germline, CDR1 is MNHEY and CDR2 SVGAGI. CDR3 sequence reads: CASTKHRDLNTEAFF. CDR3 DNA: TGTGCCAGCACCAAACACAGGGACCTGAACACTGAAGCTTTCTTT.

V gene TRBV28 combines with J gene TRBJ2-7; D not resolved. Germline CDR1 MDHEN, CDR2 SYDVKM. Trimming removed 4 bases from V and 4 bases from J, with 14 bases in between. The CDR3 has 14 amino acids. CDR3 DNA sequence: TGTGCCAGCAGTTCGAGAGGTCCCCTTTACGAGCAGTACTTC. Translating gives CASSSRGPLYEQYF.

The chain uses TRBV19 and TRBJ1-1; no clear D gene. The CDR3 sequence is 13 residues long. Germline V lookup: CDR1 LNHDA, CDR2 SQIVND (reference sequence). The V end lost 6 bases, the J end lost 4 bases, and 12 bases lay between the germline ends. CDR3 region: CASSITPGTEAFF. CDR3 coding DNA: TGTGCCAGTAGCATCACACCGGGCACTGAAGCTTTCTTT. The full variable domain, its missing parts supplied by reference TRBV19 and TRBJ1-1, is DGGITQSPKYLFRKEGQNVTLSCEQNLNHDAMYWYRQDPGQGLRLIYYSQIVNDFQKGDIAEGYSVSREKKESFPLTVTSAQKNPTAFYLCASSITPGTEAFFGQGTRLTVV.

The V call is TRBV5-5, the J call TRBJ2-7; tentatively, D is TRBD1 (6 bases). Per germline, CDR1 SGHKS and CDR2 YYEKEE (reference sequence). The CDR3 runs 12 residues. The V gene lost 3 bases and the J gene lost 4 bases, with 8 bases spanning the gap. Here the CDR3 DNA reads TGTGCCAGCAGCTCCGGACAGTACGAGCAGTACTTC. It encodes CASSSGQYEQYF.

The rearrangement joins TRBV28 to TRBJ1-4; D is ambiguous. The germline V gene encodes CDR1 MDHEN and CDR2 SYDVKM. The CDR3 extends over 16 amino acids. V was cut by 3 bases and J by 3 bases, with 14 bases left in between. The CDR3 is CASSFGTTRANEKLFF. The CDR3 DNA is TGTGCCAGCAGTTTCGGAACGACAAGAGCTAATGAAAAACTGTTTTTT.

The J gene is TRBJ1-1, the V gene TRBV19, with TRBD1 identical over 9 bases. Germline assignment: CDR1 LNHDA and CDR2 SQIVND (reference sequence). The CDR3 sequence is 18 residues long. Losses at the gene ends were 3 bases for V and 3 bases for J; bases not matched to a gene: 14. CDR3 sequence reads: CASSMRAQGARLDTEAFF. Here the CDR3 DNA reads TGTGCCAGTAGTATGCGGGCACAGGGGGCGAGGTTGGACACTGAAGCTTTCTTT.

The J gene is TRBJ1-4, the V gene TRBV5-4; 8 bases are shared with TRBD1. The CDR3 loop spans 15 amino acids. Germline V gene sequence: CDR1 SGHNT, CDR2 YYREEE (reference sequence). With V trimmed by 4 bases and J by 8 bases, 10 bases remained unmatched. CDR3 amino acids: CASSPGGPMAEKLFF. CDR3 DNA sequence: TGTGCCAGCAGCCCAGGGGGCCCCATGGCCGAAAAACTGTTTTTT.

This chain links TRBV7-9 with TRBJ2-5, with TRBD2 identical over 8 bases. The J call could be wrong; TRBJ2-7 is a better fit for the DNA end. Germline V gene data show CDR1 as SEHNR and CDR2 as FQNEAQ (reference sequence). The CDR3 runs 15 residues. In DNA, the CDR3 is TGTGCCAGCAGCAGAGAGCGGGAGTCTATCTACGAGCAGTACTTC. Its translation is CASSRERESIYEQYF.